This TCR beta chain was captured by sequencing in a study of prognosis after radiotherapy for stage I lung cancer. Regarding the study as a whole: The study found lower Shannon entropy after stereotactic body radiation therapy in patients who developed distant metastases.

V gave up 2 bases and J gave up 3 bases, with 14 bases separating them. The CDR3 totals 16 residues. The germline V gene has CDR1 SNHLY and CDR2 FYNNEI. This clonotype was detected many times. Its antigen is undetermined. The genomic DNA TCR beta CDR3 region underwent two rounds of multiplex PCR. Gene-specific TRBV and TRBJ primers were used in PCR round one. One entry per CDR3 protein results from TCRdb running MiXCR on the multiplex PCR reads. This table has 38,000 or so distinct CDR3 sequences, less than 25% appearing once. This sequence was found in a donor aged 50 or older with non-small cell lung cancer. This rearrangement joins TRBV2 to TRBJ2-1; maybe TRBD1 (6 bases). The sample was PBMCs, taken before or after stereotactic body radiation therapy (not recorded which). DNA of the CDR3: TGTGCCAGCAGTGAACCCGCAGGGGTTGGCTACAATGAGCAGTTCTTC. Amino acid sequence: CASSEPAGVGYNEQFF.